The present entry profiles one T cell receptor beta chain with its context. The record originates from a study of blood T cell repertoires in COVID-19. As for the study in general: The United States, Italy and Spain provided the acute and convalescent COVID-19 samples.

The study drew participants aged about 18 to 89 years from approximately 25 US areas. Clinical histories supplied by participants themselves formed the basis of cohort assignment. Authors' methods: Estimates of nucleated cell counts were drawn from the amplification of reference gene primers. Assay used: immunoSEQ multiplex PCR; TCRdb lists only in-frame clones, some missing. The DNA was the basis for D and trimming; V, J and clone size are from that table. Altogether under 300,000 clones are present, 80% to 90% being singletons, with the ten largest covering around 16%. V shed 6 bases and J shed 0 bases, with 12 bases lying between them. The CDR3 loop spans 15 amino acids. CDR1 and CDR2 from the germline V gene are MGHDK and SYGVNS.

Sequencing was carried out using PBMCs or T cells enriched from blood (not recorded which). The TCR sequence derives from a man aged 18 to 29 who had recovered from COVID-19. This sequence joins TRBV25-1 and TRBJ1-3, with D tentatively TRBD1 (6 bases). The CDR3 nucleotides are TGTGCCAGCAGGGAGACAGGACTCTCTGGAAACACCATATATTTT. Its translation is CASRETGLSGNTIYF.